These T cell receptor beta chains were read from a single sample in a study of blood T cell repertoires in COVID-19. Some clones are missing from TCRdb's copy, which holds only in-frame ones; the method was immunoSEQ multiplex PCR. The sample carries 190,000 or so clones, approximately 84% recorded once. The sequenced material came from PBMCs or T cells enriched from blood (not recorded which). These receptors originate from a man aged 40-55 years who had recovered from COVID-19. Both conserved end residues are part of each CDR3. D genes are given only for firm matches. The size field is filled for only some rows; it gives once, few, many or a size class.

>-|TRBV6-5|once|13|TRBJ2-3
TGTGCCAGCAGTTCCCCCCGTACAGATACGCAGTATTTT
CASSSPRTDTQYF
>TRBD1|TRBV5-5|-|14|TRBJ1-6
TGTGCCAGCAGCTTAGGACAGGGAAGAACACCCCTCCACTTT
CASSLGQGRTPLHF
>-|TRBV5-1|-|17|TRBJ2-3
TGCGCCAGCAGCAAGGACGGGGGTCGACCTGACACAGATACGCAGTATTTT
CASSKDGGRPDTDTQYF
>TRBD1|TRBV7-6|-|17|TRBJ1-5
TGTGCCAGCAGCCCTTTGACAGGGCCATATAGCAATCAGCCCCAGCATTTT
CASSPLTGPYSNQPQHF
>-|TRBV5-4|-|14|TRBJ1-5
TGTGCCAGCAGCTTACAGGGAGCCCAACAGCCCCAGCATTTT
CASSLQGAQQPQHF
>TRBD1|TRBV11-2|-|14|TRBJ2-1
TGTGCCAGCAGCTTTCGGGACAGGGGCAATGAGCAGTTCTTC
CASSFRDRGNEQFF
>-|TRBV7-9|few|14|TRBJ1-3
TGTGCCAGCAGCTCCTGGGGGGAAAGAAACACCATATATTTT
CASSSWGERNTIYF
>TRBD1|TRBV6-5|-|14|TRBJ1-2
TGTGCCAGCAGCAACAGGGGGCGGATCTATGGCTACACCTTC
CASSNRGRIYGYTF
>TRBD1|TRBV4-1|-|14|TRBJ1-1
TGCGCCAGCAGCCAAAGGGACAGGAACACTGAAGCTTTCTTT
CASSQRDRNTEAFF
>-|TRBV27|-|14|TRBJ1-2
TGTGCCAGCAGATTTCGCAGGGGCGACTATGGCTACACCTTC
CASRFRRGDYGYTF
>-|TRBV7-2|-|13|TRBJ2-2
TGTGCCAGCAGCTTAGGACTCGTAGGAGAGCTGTTTTTT
CASSLGLVGELFF
>TRBD1|TRBV14|-|14|TRBJ2-3
TGTGCCAGCAGCTCCAGACAGGGCGCAGATACGCAGTATTTT
CASSSRQGADTQYF
>TRBD1|TRBV27|-|18|TRBJ1-6
TGTGCCAGCAGTCTTATTCCCTCCGGGACAGGGGGCAGGTCACCCCTCCACTTT
CASSLIPSGTGGRSPLHF
>TRBD2|TRBV4-2|-|17|TRBJ2-7
TGTGCCAGCAGCCAGTCAGCGCGGACTAGCGGTACCTACGAGCAGTACTTC
CASSQSARTSGTYEQYF
>TRBD1|TRBV18|-|17|TRBJ1-5
TGTGCCAGCCAAGCGGGACAGGGGTATGGTAGCAATCAGCCCCAGCATTTT
CASQAGQGYGSNQPQHF
>TRBD2|TRBV5-4|-|15|TRBJ2-7
TGTGCCAGCAGCTACCCGGGACTAGCTCAATACGAGCAGTACTTC
CASSYPGLAQYEQYF
>TRBD1|TRBV7-9|-|17|TRBJ2-2
TGTGCCAGCAGACATGCGATGGGACAGGGAGACACCGGGGAGCTGTTTTTT
CASRHAMGQGDTGELFF
>TRBD2|TRBV5-4|-|14|TRBJ2-5
TGTGCCAGCAGCTTCAAAGCGGGGAGGGAGACCCAGTACTTC
CASSFKAGRETQYF
>-|TRBV5-1|-|13|TRBJ2-7
TGCGCCAGCAGCCCCGGCGGTAGTGTGGAGCAGTACTTC
CASSPGGSVEQYF
>TRBD1|TRBV3-1/TRBV3-2|-|15|TRBJ1-2
TGTGCCAGCAGCCAGCACGACAGGGCTACCTATGGCTACACCTTC
CASSQHDRATYGYTF
>-|TRBV7-9|-|14|TRBJ2-1
TGTGCCAGCAGCTTAGCGGGAGCTTCGGAGGAGCAGTTCTTC
CASSLAGASEEQFF
>-|TRBV19|-|15|TRBJ1-1
TGTGCCAGTAGTATCGTTGGGGAGAGAGGTACTGAAGCTTTCTTT
CASSIVGERGTEAFF
>TRBD2|TRBV7-2|-|15|TRBJ2-1
TGTGCCAGCAGCGGCGGGACTAGCGGGTTCAATGAGCAGTTCTTC
CASSGGTSGFNEQFF
>-|TRBV27|-|15|TRBJ1-5
TGTGCCAGCAGAGTCTCAGGGGAGAACGATCAGCCCCAGCATTTT
CASRVSGENDQPQHF
>-|TRBV19|-|15|TRBJ2-5
TGTGCCAGTAGCGTTACAGGGTTGGGGATGGAGACCCAGTACTTC
CASSVTGLGMETQYF
>TRBD1|TRBV25-1|-|15|TRBJ1-4
TGTGCCAGCAGTGAACTTGGACAGGGGAGTGAAAAACTGTTTTTT
CASSELGQGSEKLFF
>-|TRBV28|-|14|TRBJ1-3
TGTGCCAGCAGCCTCGCAGGGGCACGGGGCACCATATATTTT
CASSLAGARGTIYF
>-|TRBV5-1|-|14|TRBJ1-5
TGCGCCAGCAGCTTGGGGCTTGAAGATCAGCCCCAGCATTTT
CASSLGLEDQPQHF
>TRBD2|TRBV7-9|few|18|TRBJ2-5
TGTGCCAGCAGCACCCAAACCGTCACTAGCGATGTATTCCAGACCCAGTACTTC
CASSTQTVTSDVFQTQYF
>-|TRBV4-3|few|15|TRBJ1-1
TGCGCCAGCAGCCAAGGGACTGCGGGGAACACTGAAGCTTTCTTT
CASSQGTAGNTEAFF
>TRBD1|TRBV28|-|17|TRBJ2-2
TGTGCCAGCAGCCTTGACAGGGGTCTACGGGGCACCGGGGAGCTGTTTTTT
CASSLDRGLRGTGELFF
>-|TRBV3-1/TRBV3-2|once|12|TRBJ1-6
TGTGCCAGCAGCCATAGAAATTCACCCCTCCACTTT
CASSHRNSPLHF
>TRBD1|TRBV9|-|14|TRBJ1-6
TGTGCCAGCAGCACTGGGGACAGGGCTTCACCCCTCCACTTT
CASSTGDRASPLHF
>-|TRBV7-8|-|15|TRBJ1-2
TGTGCCAGCAGCCCCAGGGACATCGCGGACGATGGCTACACCTTC
CASSPRDIADDGYTF
>-|TRBV6-5|once|14|TRBJ1-3
TGTGCCAGCACTCCTAATAACTCTGGAAACACCATATATTTT
CASTPNNSGNTIYF
>-|TRBV28|-|18|TRBJ1-6
TGTGCCAGCAGCCCTGGACAAGGTGGGATCTCCTATAATTCACCCCTCCACTTT
CASSPGQGGISYNSPLHF
>-|TRBV10-3|-|13|TRBJ1-2
TGTGCCATCACTCCTTTCGGGGGCTATGGCTACACCTTC
CAITPFGGYGYTF
>TRBD1|TRBV19|-|14|TRBJ2-1
TGTGCCAGTAGTATGTCCAGGGGGCTAAGTGAGCAGTTCTTC
CASSMSRGLSEQFF
>-|TRBV2|-|13|TRBJ1-2
TGTGCCAGCAGCGTCCGGGTTAACTATGGCTACACCTTC
CASSVRVNYGYTF
>-|TRBV6-5|-|14|TRBJ1-1
TGTGCCAGCAGTCAGGGGACGGTGAACACTGAAGCTTTCTTT
CASSQGTVNTEAFF
>-|TRBV7-2|-|16|TRBJ1-1
TGTGCCAGCAGCTTAGTAGGGAGGGCCCGGAACACTGAAGCTTTCTTT
CASSLVGRARNTEAFF
>TRBD1|TRBV19|-|15|TRBJ1-2
TGTGCCAGTACCCTAACAGGGGGGAGTAACTATGGCTACACCTTC
CASTLTGGSNYGYTF
>-|TRBV6-5|-|13|TRBJ1-2
TGTGCCAGCAGCAAGGACAGAGCCTATGGCTACACCTTC
CASSKDRAYGYTF
>-|TRBV2|-|17|TRBJ2-2
TGTGCCAGCAGTGAATTGGGGGCATCGGGAAATACCGGGGAGCTGTTTTTT
CASSELGASGNTGELFF
>TRBD1|TRBV5-1|-|17|TRBJ1-6
TGCGCCAGCAGTCTGAGGGGGACAGACCAATTGGGTTCACCCCTCCACTTT
CASSLRGTDQLGSPLHF
>-|TRBV7-3|-|17|TRBJ2-1
TGTGCCAGCAGCTTACGTAGAGGCCAGCCGGCCTACAATGAGCAGTTCTTC
CASSLRRGQPAYNEQFF
>-|TRBV5-6|few|14|TRBJ1-2
TGTGCCAGCAGCTTGAGTCAGGGTAACTATGGCTACACCTTC
CASSLSQGNYGYTF
>-|TRBV28|-|13|TRBJ1-3
TGTGCCAGCAGAGGGGTCGACGGAAACACCATATATTTT
CASRGVDGNTIYF
>-|TRBV7-9|-|17|TRBJ1-6
TGTGCCAGCAGCTTATTGTCTGGGGCAGCCAATAATTCACCCCTCCACTTT
CASSLLSGAANNSPLHF
>-|TRBV28|-|16|TRBJ1-2
TGTGCCAGCAGTTTATTACTCTCCAGGGGTGCCTATGGCTACACCTTC
CASSLLLSRGAYGYTF
>-|TRBV6-1|-|14|TRBJ1-2
TGTGCCAGCAGTGAACTAGTCATGGACTATGGCTACACCTTC
CASSELVMDYGYTF
>-|TRBV7-9|-|14|TRBJ1-5
TGTGCCAGCAGCGGAGACGGGGTAAATCAGCCCCAGCATTTT
CASSGDGVNQPQHF
>TRBD1|TRBV10-2|-|15|TRBJ2-7
TGCGCCAGCAGTAAGCCGGGACAGGGGCACTACGAGCAGTACTTC
CASSKPGQGHYEQYF
>-|TRBV7-9|once|16|TRBJ1-1
TGTGCCAGCAGCCCGACCACGGAGGGGACGAGGACTGAAGCTTTCTTT
CASSPTTEGTRTEAFF
>TRBD1|TRBV6-5|-|15|TRBJ1-5
TGTGCCAGCAGCACAGGGGAAGGGGGTGGGCAGCCCCAGCATTTT
CASSTGEGGGQPQHF
>TRBD1|TRBV7-2|-|15|TRBJ1-2
TGTGCCAGCAGCTTATTAGGGACAGGGACCTATGGCTACACCTTC
CASSLLGTGTYGYTF
>-|TRBV5-4|-|15|TRBJ2-2
TGTGCCAGCAGCTTTCCACAGGGGAACACCGGGGAGCTGTTTTTT
CASSFPQGNTGELFF
>-|TRBV5-1|-|14|TRBJ2-1
TGCGCCAGCAGCTTGGATGAGGGTTTTAATGAGCAGTTCTTC
CASSLDEGFNEQFF
>-|TRBV10-3|-|13|TRBJ1-1
TGTGCCATCACAGGGGCGGAATTCACTGAAGCTTTCTTT
CAITGAEFTEAFF
>-|TRBV6-5|-|14|TRBJ1-2
TGTGCCAGCAGCTCCCGGAGTGGTAACTATGGCTACACCTTC
CASSSRSGNYGYTF